The 25 T cell receptor beta chains reported below all come from one sample, sequenced in a study of blood T cell repertoires in COVID-19. Here immunoSEQ multiplex PCR was the method, and the copy in TCRdb shows in-frame clones only, minus some. This sample has about 250,000 clones, with 82% found just once. The sequenced material came from peripheral blood. Source of these receptors: a woman in her seventies with acute or convalescent COVID-19.

This sequence joins TRBV19 and TRBJ1-4; 9 positions agree with TRBD1. CDR1 is LNHDA and CDR2 is SQIVND in the germline V gene (reference sequence). This CDR3 is built from 14 residues. With 3 bases clipped from V and 8 bases from J, the junction kept 4 bases outside the gene matches. The CDR3 nucleotides read TGTGCCAGTAGTATTGGGACAGGGTTGGAAAAACTGTTTTTT. Its translation is CASSIGTGLEKLFF.

The chain recombines TRBV7-2 with TRBJ1-6; D perhaps matches TRBD1 (6 bases). Germline assignment: CDR1 SGHTA and CDR2 FQGNSA. V lost 5 bases and J 4 bases, leaving 18 bases between the germline ends. The CDR3 is 17 amino acids. The CDR3 DNA follows: TGTGCCAGCAGCATAGATCGGACAGACTATTATAATTCACCCCTCCACTTT. Its translation: CASSIDRTDYYNSPLHF.

V gene TRBV25-1 combines with J gene TRBJ1-2, with 9 bases lining up with TRBD1. CDR3 length equals 13 residues. The V and J ends lost 6 bases and 9 bases, in that order; junction bases with no gene match: 8. Per germline, CDR1 MGHDK and CDR2 SYGVNS. In DNA form, the CDR3 reads TGTGCCAGCAGGGACTACAGGGGGCAAAGCTACACCTTC. It translates to CASRDYRGQSYTF.

The V and J genes are TRBV5-1 and TRBJ1-4; D unclear. The germline V gene has CDR1 SGHRS and CDR2 YFSETQ. The CDR3 sequence is 16 residues long. The V and J ends lost 1 base and 4 bases respectively, with 14 bases between them. The CDR3 DNA reads as TGCGCCAGCAGCTTGTCCGACTCCGGTTTTAATGAAAAACTGTTTTTT. Amino acid sequence: CASSLSDSGFNEKLFF.

The V and J genes are TRBV11-3 and TRBJ2-5; tentative D call: TRBD1 (5 bases). Deletions cut 1 base from V and 2 bases from J, with 5 bases between. Germline-derived CDR1 and CDR2 are SGHNT and YENEEA. The CDR3 spans 13 residues. The CDR3, as DNA: TGTGCCAGCAGCTTAGGACAGCAAGAGACCCAGTACTTC. Amino acid sequence: CASSLGQQETQYF.

The V and J genes are TRBV6-2 or TRBV6-3 and TRBJ1-1; D not certain. Trimming removed 0 bases at V and 2 bases at J, with 7 bases between. The CDR3 spans 14 residues. CDR1 MNHEY and CDR2 SVGEGT come from the germline V gene. CDR3 region: CASSYSTKNTEAFF. The CDR3 bases are TGTGCCAGCAGTTACTCGACTAAAAACACTGAAGCTTTCTTT.

J is TRBJ2-5 and V is TRBV18; TRBD1 aligns across 8 bases. The length of the CDR3 is 13 residues. Germline CDR1 reads KGHSH; CDR2 reads LQKENI. With V trimmed by 8 bases and J by 5 bases, 7 bases remained unmatched. The CDR3 DNA reads as TGTGCCAGCACGAGGACAGGGTGGGAGACCCAGTACTTC. Translation gives CASTRTGWETQYF.

The chain joins TRBV7-9 to TRBJ1-1; 7 nucleotides agree with TRBD1. The CDR3 has 17 residues. CDR1 is SEHNR and CDR2 is FQNEAQ in the germline V gene (reference sequence). The junction had 9 bases not matched to a gene; V was cut back by 1 base and J by 1 base. The CDR3 DNA sequence: TGTGCCAGCAGCTTAGAGGGACAGCTCTCCCGGAACACTGAAGCTTTCTTT. It yields the protein CASSLEGQLSRNTEAFF.

There are a few counts of this clone. The rearrangement links TRBV24-1 to TRBJ2-3; 8 bases line up with TRBD2. There are 13 residues in the CDR3. Per germline, CDR1 KGHDR and CDR2 SFDVKD. The trim removed 9 bases at V and 3 bases at J, leaving 4 bases unmatched. As DNA, the CDR3 is TGTGCCACCCGGGGGGGCACAACAGATACGCAGTATTTT. Its translation: CATRGGTTDTQYF.

The CDR3 region has the DNA TGTGCCAGCAGCGGACAGGGGGCTATTAATGAGCAGTTCTTC. Its protein product is CASSGQGAINEQFF. V and J are TRBV2 and TRBJ2-1, with TRBD1 identical over 11 bases. Germline V lookup: CDR1 SNHLY, CDR2 FYNNEI. V was clipped by 6 bases and J by 7 bases; unmatched bases: 5. The CDR3 runs 14 residues.

The table lists this clone with a count of one. This sample also contains other DNA sequences that code for the same CDR3. The rearrangement uses TRBV7-8 and TRBJ1-3; 7 nucleotides line up with TRBD1. Germline CDR1 and CDR2: SGHVS and FQNEAQ. V lost 3 bases and J lost 3; bases outside the gene matches: 2. The CDR3 is 14 amino acids. The CDR3 sequence is CASSLGTVGNTIYF. The CDR3 DNA is TGTGCCAGCAGCTTGGGGACAGTTGGAAACACCATATATTTT.

This clone was counted only a few times. This chain uses TRBV2 with TRBJ1-4, with 7 bases fitting TRBD1. This CDR3 has 15 residues. Unmatched junction bases numbered 7, after V lost 1 base and J lost 8 bases. The germline V gene encodes CDR1 SNHLY and CDR2 FYNNEI. The CDR3 DNA follows: TGTGCCAGCAGTGAAGGGCCAGGGGGAGGAGAAAAACTGTTTTTT. Protein: CASSEGPGGGEKLFF.

V and J are TRBV28 and TRBJ1-3; the D is unclear. CDR3 size: 16 residues. Germline V gene lookup returns CDR1 MDHEN and CDR2 SYDVKM. V was shortened by 1 base and J by 4 bases, with 14 bases between the two germline ends. The CDR3 loop reads CASSLSLRWAGNTIYF. DNA of the CDR3: TGTGCCAGCAGTTTATCCCTCCGTTGGGCCGGAAACACCATATATTTT.

V gene TRBV6-1 combines with J gene TRBJ2-6, with 11 bases that match TRBD2. This CDR3 has 17 amino acids. Losses at the gene ends were 4 bases for V and 0 bases for J; bases not matched to a gene: 2. Germline lookup yields CDR1 MNHNS and CDR2 SASEGT. The CDR3 loop is CASSVLAGVSGANVLTF. CDR3 DNA: TGTGCCAGCAGTGTACTAGCGGGGGTCTCTGGGGCCAACGTCCTGACTTTC.

The V call is TRBV5-4, the J call TRBJ1-1, with 8 bases lining up with TRBD1. This CDR3 comprises 16 residues. From germline, CDR1 is SGHNT and CDR2 YYREEE (reference sequence). The J segment lost 1 base and the V segment lost 4 bases, leaving 9 bases of the junction unmatched. The CDR3 bases are TGTGCCAGCAGCCGCTCAGGGGGCCCCAGGAACACTGAAGCTTTCTTT. It encodes CASSRSGGPRNTEAFF.

The chain has TRBV7-2 and TRBJ2-5; no clear D. The germline V and J ends were trimmed by 2 bases and 5 bases, with 6 bases remaining between them. CDR1 is SGHTA and CDR2 is FQGNSA in the germline V gene. The length of the CDR3 is 12 residues. The DNA of the CDR3 is TGTGCCAGCAGCTTAACGAGGGAGACCCAGTACTTC. It is translated as CASSLTRETQYF. Full variable domain (missing parts from reference TRBV7-2 and TRBJ2-5): GAGVSQSPSNKVTEKGKDVELRCDPISGHTALYWYRQSLGQGLEFLIYFQGNSAPDKSGLPSDRFSAERTGGSVSTLTIQRTQQEDSAVYLCASSLTRETQYFGPGTRLLVL.

V is TRBV3-1 (or the pseudogene TRBV3-2) and J is TRBJ2-1; weak D call: TRBD1 (5 bases). Trimming shortened V by 4 bases and J by 9 bases, and 13 bases separated the two germline ends. The CDR3 loop spans 13 amino acids. Germline V gives CDR1 LGHDT, CDR2 YNNKEL (reference sequence). The CDR3 DNA reads TGTGCCAGCAGCCTGGGAAGGGGCGGTGAGCAGTTCTTC. This sequence encodes CASSLGRGGEQFF.

This clone is a singleton in its sample. The genes are TRBV7-8 and TRBJ1-1; D not resolved. The germline V gene encodes CDR1 SGHVS and CDR2 FQNEAQ. The CDR3 runs 16 residues. Trimming took off 2 bases at V and 5 bases at J, with 18 bases between the two ends. The CDR3, as DNA: TGTGCCAGCAGCTTACCCGAGAGGAGAGGTAAGACTGAAGCTTTCTTT. This gives the protein CASSLPERRGKTEAFF.

The rearrangement uses TRBV5-1 and TRBJ2-7; D uncertain. The CDR3 contains 15 residues. Germline V lookup: CDR1 SGHRS, CDR2 YFSETQ. Trimming took 4 bases from V and 0 from J, leaving 14 bases between them. The CDR3 sequence is CASSPDPGSSYEQYF. Here the CDR3 DNA reads TGCGCCAGCAGCCCCGACCCGGGTAGCTCCTACGAGCAGTACTTC.

V gene TRBV4-2 combines with J gene TRBJ2-1, with TRBD2 as a possible D gene (5 bases). V was shortened by 0 bases and J by 9 bases, with 9 bases between the two germline ends. Per the germline V gene, CDR1 is LGHNA and CDR2 is YNFKEQ. The CDR3 spans 13 residues. CDR3 nucleotides: TGTGCCAGCAGCCAAGAGGTCGAGGGTGAGCAGTTCTTC. Its protein product is CASSQEVEGEQFF.

V usage is TRBV24-1 and J usage is TRBJ2-1, with D perhaps TRBD1 (5 bases). Trimming took off 3 bases at V and 4 bases at J, with 9 bases between the two ends. The CDR3 extends over 14 amino acids. Germline CDR1 KGHDR, CDR2 SFDVKD. This CDR3 reads CATSDAPGYNEQFF. CDR3 coding DNA: TGTGCCACCAGTGATGCCCCAGGGTACAATGAGCAGTTCTTC.

The rearrangement links TRBV4-2 to TRBJ1-1; 10 nucleotides line up with TRBD1. The V gene's germline CDR1 is LGHNA and CDR2 YNFKEQ. This CDR3 comprises 15 residues. Unmatched junction bases numbered 5, after V lost 0 bases and J lost 7 bases. CDR3 amino acids: CASSQEGQGPLEAFF. CDR3 coding DNA: TGTGCCAGCAGCCAAGAGGGACAGGGGCCCCTTGAAGCTTTCTTT.

The rearrangement joins TRBV3-1 (or the pseudogene TRBV3-2) to TRBJ2-1; 7 bases match TRBD2. The germline CDR1 and CDR2 sequences are LGHDT and YNNKEL (reference sequence). The CDR3 consists of 16 residues. V was pared by 4 bases and J by 6 bases, with 12 bases of the junction left unmatched. CDR3 nucleotides: TGTGCCAGCAGCCCTGGGGGGGGAAGAAGAGTCAATGAGCAGTTCTTC. Translating gives CASSPGGGRRVNEQFF.

The chain joins TRBV4-1 to TRBJ2-7; D call uncertain. Germline V gives CDR1 MGHRA, CDR2 YSYEKL. The CDR3 has 15 amino acids. The V end lost 0 bases, the J end lost 3 bases, and 12 bases lay between the germline ends. The CDR3: CASSQESPQIYEQYF. The CDR3 DNA reads TGCGCCAGCAGCCAAGAGAGTCCACAGATCTACGAGCAGTACTTC.

This chain joins TRBV6-2 or TRBV6-3 and TRBJ1-5, with D perhaps matching TRBD1 (6 bases). V dropped 2 bases and J dropped 3 bases, with 11 bases sitting between them. The CDR3 spans 15 residues. In germline, CDR1 is MNHEY, CDR2 SVGEGT. In nucleotides, the CDR3 is TGTGCCAGCAGTTACCAGACAGGTTTCAATCAGCCCCAGCATTTT. It codes for CASSYQTGFNQPQHF.